The clone carrying this TCR beta chain has a single count. The sample belongs to a study of cytomegalovirus exposure and HLA in healthy donors. Separate from the roughly 730-subject first cohort, the roughly 120-subject validation cohort was the one that the donors belonged to. CDR1 is MDHEN, CDR2 SYDVKM, per germline. The CDR3 sequence is 18 residues long. Trimming took 6 bases from V and 0 from J; bases not matched to a gene: 15. Measured with immunoSEQ multiplex PCR; TCRdb has only the in-frame clones, and not every one. The repertoire holds roughly 180,000 clones, 86% seen once, with less than 9.5% in the top ten.

The source of this sequence is a man aged 25 to 40 in good health and CMV-seropositive. The chain employs TRBV28 and TRBJ2-3; 7 nucleotides align to TRBD2. Sequenced material: PBMCs. CDR3 DNA sequence: TGTGCCAGCAGCCCGGGGTCTAGCGGATTTACTAGCACAGATACGCAGTATTTT. Amino acids: CASSPGSSGFTSTDTQYF.